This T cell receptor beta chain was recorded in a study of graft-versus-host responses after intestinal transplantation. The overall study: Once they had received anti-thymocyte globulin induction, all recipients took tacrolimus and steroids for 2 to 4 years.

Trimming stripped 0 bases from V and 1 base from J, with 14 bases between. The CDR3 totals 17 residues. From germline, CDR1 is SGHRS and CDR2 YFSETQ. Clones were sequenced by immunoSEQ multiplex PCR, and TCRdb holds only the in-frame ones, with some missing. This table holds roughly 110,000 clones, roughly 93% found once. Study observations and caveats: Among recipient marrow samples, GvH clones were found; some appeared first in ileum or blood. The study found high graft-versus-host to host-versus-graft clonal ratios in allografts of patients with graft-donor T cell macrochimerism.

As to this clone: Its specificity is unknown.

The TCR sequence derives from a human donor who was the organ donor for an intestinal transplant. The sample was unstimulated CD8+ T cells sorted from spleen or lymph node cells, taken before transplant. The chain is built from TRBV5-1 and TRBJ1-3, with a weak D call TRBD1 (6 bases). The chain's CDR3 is CASSLGAGAKSGNTIYF. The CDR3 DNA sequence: TGCGCCAGCAGCTTGGGAGCAGGGGCCAAATCTGGAAACACCATATATTTT.